This TCR beta chain came from a study of OX40 agonist ivuxolimab in advanced cancers. Background on the study: Partial responses were observed in three patients, of whom one had hepatocellular carcinoma and two had cutaneous melanoma. Study-wide results and limits: Antigens targeted by the expanded peripheral T cells were not determined. By week 6 at 0.1 to 3.0 mg/kg, blood CD4+ and CD8+ T cells had expanded clonally.

Libraries were prepared by immunoSEQ multiplex PCR; TCRdb keeps only in-frame clonotypes and omits some of them. The data show about 58,000 clones, roughly 80% seen once. The CDR3 runs to 11 residues. Per germline, CDR1 SNHLY and CDR2 FYNNEI. The ends were cut back, 8 bases at V and 4 bases at J, with 8 bases in the middle. As for this clone: Its antigen is still unknown.

Sequences were derived from CD4+ or CD8+ T cells sorted from blood, sampled in a trial of the OX40 agonist ivuxolimab. V usage is TRBV2 and J usage is TRBJ1-1; TRBD1 might be the D (5 bases). This TCR was recovered from an adult with an advanced solid tumor such as melanoma, head and neck, liver or kidney cancer. CDR3 loop: CASLGGTEAFF. CDR3 DNA sequence: TGTGCCAGCTTGGGGGGCACTGAAGCTTTCTTT.